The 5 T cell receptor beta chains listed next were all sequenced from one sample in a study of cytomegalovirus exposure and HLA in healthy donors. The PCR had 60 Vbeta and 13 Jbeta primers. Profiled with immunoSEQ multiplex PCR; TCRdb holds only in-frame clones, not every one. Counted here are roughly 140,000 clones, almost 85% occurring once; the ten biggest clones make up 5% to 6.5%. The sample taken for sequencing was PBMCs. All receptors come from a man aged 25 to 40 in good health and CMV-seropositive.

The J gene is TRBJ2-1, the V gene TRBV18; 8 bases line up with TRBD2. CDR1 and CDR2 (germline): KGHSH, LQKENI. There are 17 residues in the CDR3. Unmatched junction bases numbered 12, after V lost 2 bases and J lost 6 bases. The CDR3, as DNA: TGTGCCAGCTCACCAAGGACGATAAGCGGGAGTGCCAATGAGCAGTTCTTC. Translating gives CASSPRTISGSANEQFF.

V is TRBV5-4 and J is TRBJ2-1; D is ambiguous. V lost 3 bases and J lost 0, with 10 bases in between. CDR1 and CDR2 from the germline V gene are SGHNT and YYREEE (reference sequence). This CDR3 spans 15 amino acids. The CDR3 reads CASSSEASSYNEQFF. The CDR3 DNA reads TGTGCCAGCAGCTCAGAGGCTAGCTCCTACAATGAGCAGTTCTTC.

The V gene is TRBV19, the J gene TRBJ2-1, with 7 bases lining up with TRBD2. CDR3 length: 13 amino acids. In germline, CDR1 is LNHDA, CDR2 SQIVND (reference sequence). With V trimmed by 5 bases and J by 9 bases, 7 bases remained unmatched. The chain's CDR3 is CASSDRTRSEQFF. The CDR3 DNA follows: TGTGCCAGTAGTGACCGGACTAGATCTGAGCAGTTCTTC.

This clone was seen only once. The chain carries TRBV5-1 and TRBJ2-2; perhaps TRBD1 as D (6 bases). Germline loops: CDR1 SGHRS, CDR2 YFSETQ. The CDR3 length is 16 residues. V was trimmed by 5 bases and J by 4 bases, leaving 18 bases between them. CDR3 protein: CASRNQGTSSTGELFF. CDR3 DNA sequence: TGCGCCAGCAGGAATCAGGGGACCTCGAGCACCGGGGAGCTGTTTTTT.

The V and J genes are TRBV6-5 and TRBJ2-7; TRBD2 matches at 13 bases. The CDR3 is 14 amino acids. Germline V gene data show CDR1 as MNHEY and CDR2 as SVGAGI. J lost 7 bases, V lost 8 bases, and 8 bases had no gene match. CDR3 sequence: CASGGTSGAREQYF. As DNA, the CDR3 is TGTGCCAGCGGCGGGACTAGCGGGGCTAGGGAGCAGTACTTC.